This T cell receptor (beta chain) was obtained from a study of beta chain features in type 1 diabetes. CD4+ cells of the naive, central memory, regulatory and stem cell-like memory types were sorted via CD45RO/CCR7/CD25/CD127/CD95/CD27. CDR3 size: 15 residues. Germline assignment: CDR1 SGHTA and CDR2 FQGNSA. V was cut by 5 bases and J by 0 bases, with 11 bases left in between. Details on this clone: Antigen: not known. This sample includes further DNA sequences coding for the same CDR3.

TCRB transcripts that were expressed got sequenced, as all of the isolated RNA had been reverse transcribed. Sequenced by immunoSEQ multiplex PCR; TCRdb stores in-frame clones only, minus some. The sample includes a few hundred thousand clones, 16% of them seen just once. Study-level findings and limits: Moderate yet significant TCRB CDR3 shortening was seen in Type 1 diabetes patients in all four CD4+ subsets.

Sequencing input: naive CD4+ T cells from blood. This clonotype was sampled from a man in his thirties or forties with type 1 diabetes. The chain joins TRBV7-2 to TRBJ2-1; TRBD2 is a possible D gene (5 bases). DNA for the CDR3: TGTGCCAGCAGCCCTCCGGGATCCTCCTACAATGAGCAGTTCTTC. It encodes CASSPPGSSYNEQFF.